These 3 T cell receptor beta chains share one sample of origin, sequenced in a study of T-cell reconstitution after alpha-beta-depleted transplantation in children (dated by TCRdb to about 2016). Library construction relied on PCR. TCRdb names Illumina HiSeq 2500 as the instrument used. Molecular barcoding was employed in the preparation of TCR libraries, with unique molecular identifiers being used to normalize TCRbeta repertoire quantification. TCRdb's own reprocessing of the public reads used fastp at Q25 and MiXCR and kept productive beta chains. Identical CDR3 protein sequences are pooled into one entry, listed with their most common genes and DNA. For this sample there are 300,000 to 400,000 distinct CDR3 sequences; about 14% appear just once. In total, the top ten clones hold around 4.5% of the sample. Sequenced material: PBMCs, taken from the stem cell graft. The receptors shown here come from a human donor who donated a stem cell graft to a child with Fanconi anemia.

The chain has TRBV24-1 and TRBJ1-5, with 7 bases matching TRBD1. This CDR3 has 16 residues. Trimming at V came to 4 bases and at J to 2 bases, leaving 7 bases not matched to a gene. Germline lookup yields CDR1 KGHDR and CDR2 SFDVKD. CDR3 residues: CATSESSGTGNQPQHF. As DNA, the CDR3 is TGTGCCACCAGTGAATCTTCCGGGACAGGCAATCAGCCCCAGCATTTT.

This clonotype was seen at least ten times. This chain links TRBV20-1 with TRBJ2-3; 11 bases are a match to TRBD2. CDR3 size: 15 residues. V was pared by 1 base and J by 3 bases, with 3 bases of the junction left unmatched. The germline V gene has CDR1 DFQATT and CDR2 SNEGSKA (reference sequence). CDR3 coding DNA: TGCAGTGCTAGAGGACTAGCGGGGCGAACAGATACGCAGTATTTT. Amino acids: CSARGLAGRTDTQYF.

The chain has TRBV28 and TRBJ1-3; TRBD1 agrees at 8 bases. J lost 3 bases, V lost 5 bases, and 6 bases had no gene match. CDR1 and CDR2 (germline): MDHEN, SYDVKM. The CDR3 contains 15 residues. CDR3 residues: CASSIQGAYGNTIYF. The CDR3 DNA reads TGTGCCAGCAGTATCCAGGGGGCGTATGGAAACACCATATATTTT.